This T cell receptor beta chain was documented in a study of shared clonotypes between healthy human individuals. CDR1 and CDR2 (germline): SNHLY, FYNNEI. This CDR3 has 13 residues. V lost 6 bases to trimming and J lost 11 bases, with 19 bases between them. Healthy and HIV-negative, the adult donors had no recent acute infections or vaccinations. Produced via immunoSEQ multiplex PCR; TCRdb's table is partial and in-frame only. The sample holds about 1.1 million clones, 75% to 80% seen once. This TCR was sampled from a man between 18 and 35 years old in good health. Some clones in this sample may be carry-over from other donors' samples. The sample taken for sequencing was memory CD4+ T cells from PBMCs. Subset described: CD45RA-negative fraction. The rearrangement joins TRBV2 to TRBJ1-1; weak D call: TRBD1 (5 bases). CDR3 sequence (DNA): TGTGCCAGCAGAGGGATCCCCCCGCAGGGTGCTTTCTTT. Encoded protein: CASRGIPPQGAFF.